Listed here is a single T cell receptor beta chain. Its antigen is as yet unknown. Trimming removed 6 bases at V and 0 bases at J, with 20 bases between. The germline V gene encodes CDR1 DFQATT and CDR2 SNEGSKA (reference sequence). This CDR3 has 16 residues. The sample is drawn from a study of CD8 T cells in Susac syndrome. The study, taken as a whole, reports: The study conceded that relatively few individuals underwent its TCR sequencing and HLA analysis.

The authors sequenced TCR beta from blood CD8+ and CD4+ T cells. TEMRA cells were FACS-enriched, unlike CD8+ and CD4+ T cells, which were negatively isolated. RNA amounts of roughly 0.5 to 1 ug underwent reverse transcription with random hexamers. TCR beta CDR3 was amplified by immunoSEQ covering 54 Vbeta and 13 Jbeta. TCRdb re-called the immunoSEQ multiplex PCR reads with MiXCR, one entry per CDR3 protein. The repertoire holds about 200,000 distinct CDR3 sequences, with approximately 95% as singletons. This TCR came from a human donor in good health. The sequenced sample was CD4+ T cells from PBMCs. This chain links TRBV20-1 with TRBJ1-1; weak D call: TRBD1 (5 bases). The CDR3 loop is CSAPPIRGGMNTEAFF. CDR3 sequence (DNA): TGCAGTGCCCCTCCAATCCGGGGCGGCATGAACACTGAAGCTTTCTTT.